Listed below are T cell receptor beta chains from one sample, sequenced in a study of vaccination and CD4 T cells after COVID-19. Each CDR3 protein is one row after TCRdb ran MiXCR on the PCR reads. Of about 2,900 distinct CDR3 sequences in the sample, around 28% were seen once. Their antigens remain unidentified. Sequenced: CD4+ T cells from blood, cultured in vitro. All receptors derive from a human donor in good health. CDR3s include the opening cysteine and the closing phenylalanine or tryptophan. Fields, in order: J gene, D gene, clone size, V gene, CDR3 DNA, CDR3 protein. D genes are given only for firm matches. Not every row has a clone size; where given, it reads once, few, many or a size class.

TRBJ2-5 | . | . | TRBV6-1 | TGTGCCAGCAGTGAAACTTTAATGAGAGGGGAAAGAGAGACCCAGTACTTC | CASSETLMRGERETQYF
TRBJ1-4 | . | few | TRBV20-1 | TGCAGTGCTAGTTGGATGCGGGGAGGTGAAAAACTGTTTTTT | CSASWMRGGEKLFF
TRBJ1-2 | TRBD1 | medium-sized | TRBV6-1 | TGTGCCAGCAAGCAGGGGGAGATCTATGGCTACACCTTC | CASKQGEIYGYTF
TRBJ2-7 | TRBD2 | few | TRBV18 | TGTGCCAGCTCATCCGGGACTAGCGGGAGGGTCTACGAGCAGTACTTC | CASSSGTSGRVYEQYF
TRBJ2-5 | TRBD2 | . | TRBV10-3 | TGTGCCATCAGCCCAGCGGGGGGGCAGGAGACCCAGTACTTC | CAISPAGGQETQYF
TRBJ1-4 | TRBD1 | . | TRBV2 | TGTGCCAGCCAGGGGGCGGGTGAAAAACTGTTTTTT | CASQGAGEKLFF
TRBJ2-7 | TRBD1 | few | TRBV6-1 | TGTGCCAGACCCGACAGGGGTGGGAACGAGCAGTACTTC | CARPDRGGNEQYF
TRBJ1-5 | . | medium-sized | TRBV10-1 | TGCGCCACGCCACAGCACGGGGATCAGCCCCAGCATTTT | CATPQHGDQPQHF
TRBJ1-1 | . | few | TRBV6-2/TRBV6-3 | TGTGCCAGCGATGACTGGGACAAAGCCACTGAAGCTTTCTTT | CASDDWDKATEAFF
TRBJ2-7 | TRBD1 | . | TRBV30 | TGTGCCTGGGAAGGGGACAGTTCCTACGAGCAGTACTTC | CAWEGDSSYEQYF
TRBJ1-6 | . | few | TRBV30 | TGTGCCTGGAGTGTCAAGTCACCCCTCCACTTT | CAWSVKSPLHF
TRBJ1-1 | . | few | TRBV6-1 | TGTGCCAGCAGCAGGGGAGGTACTGAAGCTTTCTTT | CASSRGGTEAFF
TRBJ2-7 | TRBD1 | . | TRBV4-1 | TGCGCCAGCAGCCAACTAGGGACAGGGTCCCACTACGAGCAGTACTTC | CASSQLGTGSHYEQYF
TRBJ1-3 | . | . | TRBV7-3 | TGTGCCAGCAGCTTAAATCCTCACGGCGGCTCTGGAAACACCATATATTTT | CASSLNPHGGSGNTIYF
TRBJ1-2 | TRBD1 | few | TRBV12-3/TRBV12-4 | TGTGCCAGCAGACCCCCCACCGGGACAGGGTACTATGGCTACACCTTC | CASRPPTGTGYYGYTF
TRBJ2-2 | TRBD1 | . | TRBV30 | TGTGCCTGGATTGGGACAGGGACCGGGGAGCTGTTTTTT | CAWIGTGTGELFF
TRBJ2-3 | . | . | TRBV18 | TGTGCCAGCTCACCAATTAACGGGGCACCCACAGATACGCAGTATTTT | CASSPINGAPTDTQYF
TRBJ2-5 | TRBD2 | . | TRBV20-1 | TGCAGTGCTCAACGGAGCGGGGGGGATCGGGAGACCCAGTACTTC | CSAQRSGGDRETQYF
TRBJ2-7 | . | once | TRBV20-1 | TGCAGTGCTAGAAAACCCGGGGGAAACCACGAGCAGTACTTC | CSARKPGGNHEQYF
TRBJ2-3 | . | few | TRBV7-3 | TGTGCCAGCAGCAAAAAGGGCGGGTACGCAGATACGCAGTATTTT | CASSKKGGYADTQYF
TRBJ2-5 | TRBD2 | . | TRBV5-1 | TGCGCCAGCAGCTTACTAGCGGACGAGACCCAGTACTTC | CASSLLADETQYF
TRBJ1-2 | TRBD1 | once | TRBV7-9 | TGTGCCAGCAGCCCGACGGACAGGGGGAGAAATGGCTACACCTTC | CASSPTDRGRNGYTF
TRBJ1-6 | TRBD1 | . | TRBV4-1 | TGCGCCAGCAGCCAAGCAGGACAGGGGAATTCACCCCTCCACTTT | CASSQAGQGNSPLHF
TRBJ1-3 | . | few | TRBV2 | TGTGCCAGCATACCGGTGATCTCTGGAAACACCATATATTTT | CASIPVISGNTIYF
TRBJ1-3 | . | few | TRBV7-2 | TGTGCCAGCAGCTTAGCCGGGGCGGGAAACACCATATATTTT | CASSLAGAGNTIYF
TRBJ1-1 | TRBD1 | few | TRBV7-9 | TGTGCCAGCAGCTTATTGATACTTGACGACAGGGGGAACACTGAAGCTTTCTTT | CASSLLILDDRGNTEAFF
TRBJ2-3 | . | few | TRBV10-3 | TGTGCCATTGCCGTCCGGGACTCAAGCACAGATACGCAGTATTTT | CAIAVRDSSTDTQYF
TRBJ2-2 | TRBD1 | few | TRBV7-7 | TGTGCCAGCAGAGCCGACAGGGCCGGGGAGCTGTTTTTT | CASRADRAGELFF
TRBJ2-2 | . | . | TRBV28 | TGTGCCAGCAGTTTACCCACCCTCAGGGAGCTGTTTTTT | CASSLPTLRELFF
TRBJ1-2 | . | . | TRBV12-3/TRBV12-4 | TGTGCCAGCAGCCCCAGAGGGGGGAACTATGGCTACACCTTC | CASSPRGGNYGYTF
TRBJ1-5 | . | . | TRBV28 | TGTGCCAGCAGGAATAGGGGCGGACCGACGAATCAGACCCAGCATTTT | CASRNRGGPTNQTQHF
TRBJ1-1 | TRBD1 | few | TRBV2 | TGTGCCAGCACCGAGGGGGCCAGGACTGAAGCTTTCTTT | CASTEGARTEAFF
TRBJ1-4 | TRBD1 | few | TRBV15 | TGTGCCACCAGCAGAGCGAACAGGGGCGCAACTAATGAAAAACTGTTTTTT | CATSRANRGATNEKLFF
TRBJ1-2 | . | . | TRBV5-6 | TGTGCCAGCAGCTTGGTTCGGGAACGAAACACCTTC | CASSLVRERNTF
TRBJ1-5 | TRBD1 | . | TRBV6-1 | TGTGCCAGCAGGGATCAGGGGGATATACAGCCCCAGCATTTT | CASRDQGDIQPQHF
TRBJ1-4 | TRBD1 | . | TRBV10-3 | TGTGCCATCGGGACAGGGCGAGAAAAACTGTTTTTT | CAIGTGREKLFF